This T cell receptor (beta chain) comes out of a study of T cell changes during pregnancy in multiple sclerosis. V lost 5 bases, J lost 2 bases, and 10 bases lay in between. Germline CDR1 and CDR2: MNHEY and SMNVEV (reference sequence). This CDR3 has 13 residues. Here immunoSEQ multiplex PCR was the method, and the copy in TCRdb shows in-frame clones only, minus some. The sample shows under 100,000 clones, roughly 96% of them seen only once. The specimen was peripheral blood, collected in the second trimester of pregnancy. The chain combines TRBV27 with TRBJ2-7; D may be TRBD1 (6 bases). The TCR originated in a female donor with multiple sclerosis, enrolled in a pregnancy study. The DNA of the CDR3 is TGTGCCAGCAGTATCCGGGACACCTACGAGCAGTACTTC. Encoded protein: CASSIRDTYEQYF.